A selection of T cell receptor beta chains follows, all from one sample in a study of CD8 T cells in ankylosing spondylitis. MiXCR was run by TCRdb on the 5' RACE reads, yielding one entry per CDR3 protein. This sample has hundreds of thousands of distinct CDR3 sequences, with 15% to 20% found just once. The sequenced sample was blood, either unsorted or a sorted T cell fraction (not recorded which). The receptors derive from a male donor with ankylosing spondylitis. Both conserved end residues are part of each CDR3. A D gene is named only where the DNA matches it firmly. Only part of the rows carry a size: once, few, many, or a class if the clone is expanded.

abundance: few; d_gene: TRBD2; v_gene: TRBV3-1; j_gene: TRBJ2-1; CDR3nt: TGTGCCAGCAGCCAACTGCCAACCTCCGGGACTAGCGGGAGGGCCTGGAATGAGCAGTTCTTC; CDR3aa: CASSQLPTSGTSGRAWNEQFF
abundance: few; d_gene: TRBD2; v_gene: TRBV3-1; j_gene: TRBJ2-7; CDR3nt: TGTGCCAGCAGCCCCTTTAGCGGGAGCGTCTACGAGCAGTACTTC; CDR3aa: CASSPFSGSVYEQYF
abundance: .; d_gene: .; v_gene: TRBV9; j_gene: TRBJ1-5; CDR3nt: TGTGCCAGCAGCGTAGGAGGGATCGGTCAGCCCCAGCATTTT; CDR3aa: CASSVGGIGQPQHF
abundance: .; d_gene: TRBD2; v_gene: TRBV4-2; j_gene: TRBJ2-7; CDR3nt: TGTGCCAGCACACCCTCTTTAGCGGGGCCCTCCTACGAGCAGTACTTC; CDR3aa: CASTPSLAGPSYEQYF
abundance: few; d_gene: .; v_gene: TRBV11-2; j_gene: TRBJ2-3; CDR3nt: TGTGCCAGCAGCTCAGCCAGCGCAGCCACAGATACGCAGTATTTT; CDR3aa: CASSSASAATDTQYF
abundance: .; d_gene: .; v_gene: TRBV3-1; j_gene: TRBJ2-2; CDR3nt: TGTGCCAGCAGCCAAGTAGCATACGGAGAGAACACCGGGGAGCTGTTTTTT; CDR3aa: CASSQVAYGENTGELFF
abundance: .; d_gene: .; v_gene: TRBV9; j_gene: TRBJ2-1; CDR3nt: TGTGCCAGCAGCGCCCACTGGGCAGGGGAGGGTTTGGGTGAGCAGTTCTTC; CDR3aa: CASSAHWAGEGLGEQFF
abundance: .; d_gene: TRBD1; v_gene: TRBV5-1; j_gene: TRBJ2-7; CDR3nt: TGCGCCAGCAGCTTGGTCGGGACAGGGAAACCGGCTGGACCCTACGAGCAGTACTTC; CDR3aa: CASSLVGTGKPAGPYEQYF
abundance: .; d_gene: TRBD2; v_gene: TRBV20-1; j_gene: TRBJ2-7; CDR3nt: TGCAGTGCTGGGGGACTACTCTCCTACGAGCAGTACTTC; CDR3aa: CSAGGLLSYEQYF
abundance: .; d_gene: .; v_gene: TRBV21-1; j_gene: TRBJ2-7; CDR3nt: TGTGCCAGCAGCACCCGACAGCAAGCTAGGGAGCAGTACTTC; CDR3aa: CASSTRQQAREQYF
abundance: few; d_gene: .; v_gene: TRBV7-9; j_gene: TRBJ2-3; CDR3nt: TGTGCCAGCAGCTTAGCCCAGGTCACAGATACGCAGTATTTT; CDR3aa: CASSLAQVTDTQYF
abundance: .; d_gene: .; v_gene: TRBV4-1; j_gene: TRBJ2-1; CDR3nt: TGCGCCAGCAGCCAAGCGGGGGGCCTATACAATGAGCAGTTCTTC; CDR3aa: CASSQAGGLYNEQFF
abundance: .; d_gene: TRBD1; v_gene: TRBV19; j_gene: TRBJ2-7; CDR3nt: TGTGCCAGTACCCCAGGGGGCGCAATCTACGAGCAGTACTTC; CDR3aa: CASTPGGAIYEQYF
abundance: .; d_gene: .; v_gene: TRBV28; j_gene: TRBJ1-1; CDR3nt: TGTGCCAGCAGTCCCCGGGGGGGGACTGAAGCTTTCTTT; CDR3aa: CASSPRGGTEAFF
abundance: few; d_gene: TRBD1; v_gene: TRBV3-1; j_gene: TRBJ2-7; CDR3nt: TGTGCCAGCAGCCACGGACAGGGAGGATCCTACGAGCAGTACTTC; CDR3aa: CASSHGQGGSYEQYF
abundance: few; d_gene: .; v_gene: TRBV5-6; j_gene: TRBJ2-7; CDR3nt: TGTGCCAGCAGCTTGACGGCCGAGCAGTACTTC; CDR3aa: CASSLTAEQYF
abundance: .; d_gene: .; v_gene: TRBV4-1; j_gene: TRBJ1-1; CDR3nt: TGCGCCAGCAGCCAAGGACTAACTAGTACTGAAGCTTTCTTT; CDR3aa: CASSQGLTSTEAFF
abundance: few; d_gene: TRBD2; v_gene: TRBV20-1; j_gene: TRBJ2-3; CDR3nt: TGCAGTGCCATCCCGAGCGGGGGTTACACAGATACGCAGTATTTT; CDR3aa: CSAIPSGGYTDTQYF
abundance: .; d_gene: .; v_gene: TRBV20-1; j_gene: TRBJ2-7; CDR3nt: TGCAGTGCTGATCCTGAACAGCACGAGCAGTACTTC; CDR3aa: CSADPEQHEQYF
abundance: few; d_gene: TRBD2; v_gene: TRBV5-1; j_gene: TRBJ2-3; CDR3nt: TGCGCCAGCAGCTTGTCGCTAGCGGGGGGCCTCGTGGTAGCAGATACGCAGTATTTT; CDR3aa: CASSLSLAGGLVVADTQYF
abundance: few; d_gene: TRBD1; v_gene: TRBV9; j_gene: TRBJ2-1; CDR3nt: TGTGCCAGCAGCGTAGCCCCGGACAGGGTGATCAATGAGCAGTTCTTC; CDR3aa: CASSVAPDRVINEQFF
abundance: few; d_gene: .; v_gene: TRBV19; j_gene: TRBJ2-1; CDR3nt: TGTGCCAGTAGTACCAACCGGGGCGCCTACAATGAGCAGTTCTTC; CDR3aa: CASSTNRGAYNEQFF
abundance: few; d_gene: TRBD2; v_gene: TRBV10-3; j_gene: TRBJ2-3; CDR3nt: TGTGCCATCAGTGAGTCGGCGGGAGCCACAGATACGCAGTATTTT; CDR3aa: CAISESAGATDTQYF
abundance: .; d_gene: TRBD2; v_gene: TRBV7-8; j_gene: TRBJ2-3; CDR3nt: TGTGCCAGCAGGGGGGGACTACTTAGCACAGATACGCAGTATTTT; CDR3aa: CASRGGLLSTDTQYF
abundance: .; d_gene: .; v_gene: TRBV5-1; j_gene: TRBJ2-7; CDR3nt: TGCGCCAGCAGTGCTTCCGGGCCCTACCACTACGAGCAGTACTTC; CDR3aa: CASSASGPYHYEQYF
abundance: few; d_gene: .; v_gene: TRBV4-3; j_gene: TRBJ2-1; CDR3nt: TGCGCCAGCAGCCAAGTCAGGGGCTCGCCTTCCCCGGGGAATGAGCAGTTCTTC; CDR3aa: CASSQVRGSPSPGNEQFF
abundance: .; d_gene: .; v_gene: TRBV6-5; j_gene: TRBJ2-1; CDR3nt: TGTGCCAGCAGTTATACGAATTACAATGAGCAGTTCTTC; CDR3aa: CASSYTNYNEQFF
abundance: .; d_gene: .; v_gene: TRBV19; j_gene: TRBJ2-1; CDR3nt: TGTGCCAGTAGTATGACGGACTCCTACAATGAGCAGTTCTTC; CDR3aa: CASSMTDSYNEQFF
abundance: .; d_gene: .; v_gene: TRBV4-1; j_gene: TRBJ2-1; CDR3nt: TGCGCCAGCAGCCAAGGTCCCAACAATGAGCAGTTCTTC; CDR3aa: CASSQGPNNEQFF